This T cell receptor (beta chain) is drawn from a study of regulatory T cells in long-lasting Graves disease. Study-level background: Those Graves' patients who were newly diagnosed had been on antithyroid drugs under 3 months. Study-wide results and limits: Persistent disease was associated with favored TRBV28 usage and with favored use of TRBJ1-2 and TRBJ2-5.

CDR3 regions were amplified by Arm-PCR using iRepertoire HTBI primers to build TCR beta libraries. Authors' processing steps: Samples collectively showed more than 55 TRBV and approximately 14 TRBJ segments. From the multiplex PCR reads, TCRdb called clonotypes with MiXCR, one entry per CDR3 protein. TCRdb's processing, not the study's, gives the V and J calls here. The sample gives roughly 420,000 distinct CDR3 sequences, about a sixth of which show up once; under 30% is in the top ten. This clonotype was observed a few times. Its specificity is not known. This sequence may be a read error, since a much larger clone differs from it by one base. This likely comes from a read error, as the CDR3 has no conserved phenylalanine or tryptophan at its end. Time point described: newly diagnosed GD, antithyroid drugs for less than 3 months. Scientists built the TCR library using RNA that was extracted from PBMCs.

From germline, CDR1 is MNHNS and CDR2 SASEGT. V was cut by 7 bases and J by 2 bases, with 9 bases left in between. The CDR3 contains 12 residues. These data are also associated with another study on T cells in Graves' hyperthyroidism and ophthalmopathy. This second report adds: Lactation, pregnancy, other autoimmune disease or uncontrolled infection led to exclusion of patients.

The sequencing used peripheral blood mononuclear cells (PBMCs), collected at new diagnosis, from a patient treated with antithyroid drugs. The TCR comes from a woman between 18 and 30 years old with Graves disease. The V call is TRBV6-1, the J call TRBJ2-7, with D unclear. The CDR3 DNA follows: TGTGCCAGCAAGCTGAATACCTACGAGCAGTACCTC. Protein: CASKLNTYEQYL.